This entry describes one T cell receptor (beta chain). This sample is part of a study of blood T cell repertoires in COVID-19. About the study: Material from acute and convalescent COVID-19 was sourced from the United States, Italy and Spain. In each case, the material was cDNA or gDNA derived from T cells, B-cell-depleted T cells, or PBMCs.

V lost 4 bases to trimming and J lost 3 bases, with 13 bases between them. CDR1 KGHSH and CDR2 LQKENI come from the germline V gene. This CDR3 region has 15 residues. Only in-frame clones appear in the TCRdb table, and some are missing; sequencing was by immunoSEQ multiplex PCR. The table has 97,000 or so clones, roughly 79% seen once. Source material: peripheral blood. The sequence derives from a man in his 70s with acute or convalescent COVID-19. The chain employs TRBV18 and TRBJ2-1, with TRBD1 as a possible D gene (6 bases). The CDR3 DNA reads TGTGCCAGCTCACGCCGACAGGATGTCTACAATGAGCAGTTCTTC. Amino acids: CASSRRQDVYNEQFF.